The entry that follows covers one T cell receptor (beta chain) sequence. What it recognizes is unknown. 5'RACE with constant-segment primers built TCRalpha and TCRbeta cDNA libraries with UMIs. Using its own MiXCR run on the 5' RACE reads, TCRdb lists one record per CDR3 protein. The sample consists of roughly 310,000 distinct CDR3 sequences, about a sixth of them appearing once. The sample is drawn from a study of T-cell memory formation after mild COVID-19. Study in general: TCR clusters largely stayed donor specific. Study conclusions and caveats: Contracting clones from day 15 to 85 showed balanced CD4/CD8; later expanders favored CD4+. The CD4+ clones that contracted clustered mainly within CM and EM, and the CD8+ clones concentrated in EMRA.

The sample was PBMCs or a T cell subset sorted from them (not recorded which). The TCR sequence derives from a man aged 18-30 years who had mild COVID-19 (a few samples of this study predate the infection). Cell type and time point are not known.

The CDR3 loop reads CASSYLARYTGELFF. CDR3 bases: TGTGCCAGCAGTTATTTGGCTCGTTACACCGGGGAGCTGTTTTTT. V and J are TRBV6-5 and TRBJ2-2; D gene ambiguous. V lost 3 bases and J lost 3, with 11 bases in between. Looked up from germline, CDR1 is MNHEY and CDR2 is SVGAGI. This CDR3 comprises 15 residues.